What follows describes a single TCR beta chain. Its matching antigen is unknown. This specimen comes from a study of cytomegalovirus exposure and HLA in healthy donors. Study details: The Caucasian-associated ancestry cluster contained approximately 81% of the approximately 400 genotyped donors.

The V end was cut by 6 bases, the J end by 6 bases, with 17 bases between. CDR3 length: 15 residues. CDR1 and CDR2 from the germline V gene are SNHLY and FYNNEI. Regarding the study as a whole: Common viral pathogens were later found to be apparently linked to several of the most significant clusters. Specificity of a few CMV-associated chains for CMV antigens was verified in vitro.

The study ran its PCR with 60 Vbeta and 13 Jbeta primers. This table comes from immunoSEQ multiplex PCR, and its TCRdb copy is limited to in-frame clones, with some not included. The sample lists some 86,000 clones; about 85% were seen once. The gene calls are TRBV2 and TRBJ1-4; D gene ambiguous. The clonotype comes from a woman in her thirties or forties in good health and CMV-seropositive. The material sequenced was PBMCs. The CDR3 sequence is CASRLGGAIHEKLFF. CDR3 sequence (DNA): TGTGCCAGCAGGCTAGGAGGAGCTATCCATGAAAAACTGTTTTTT.